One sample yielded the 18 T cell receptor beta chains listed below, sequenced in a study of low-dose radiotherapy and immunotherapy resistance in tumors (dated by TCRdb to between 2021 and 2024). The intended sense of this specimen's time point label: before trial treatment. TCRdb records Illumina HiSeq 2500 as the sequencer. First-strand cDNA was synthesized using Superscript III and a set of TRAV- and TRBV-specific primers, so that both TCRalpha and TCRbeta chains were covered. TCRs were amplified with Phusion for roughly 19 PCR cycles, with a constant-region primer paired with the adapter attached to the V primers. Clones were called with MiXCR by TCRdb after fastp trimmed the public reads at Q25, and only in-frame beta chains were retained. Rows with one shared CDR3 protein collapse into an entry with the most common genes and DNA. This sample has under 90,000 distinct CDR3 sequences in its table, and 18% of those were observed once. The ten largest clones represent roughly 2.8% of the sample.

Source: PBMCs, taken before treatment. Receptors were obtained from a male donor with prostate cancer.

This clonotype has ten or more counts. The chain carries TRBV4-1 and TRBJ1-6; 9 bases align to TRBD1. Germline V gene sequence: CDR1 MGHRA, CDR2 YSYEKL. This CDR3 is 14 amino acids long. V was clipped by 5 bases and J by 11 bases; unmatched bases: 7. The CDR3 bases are TGCGCCAGCAGCTCTCCGGGACAGGGACCACCCCTCCACTTT. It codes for CASSSPGQGPPLHF.

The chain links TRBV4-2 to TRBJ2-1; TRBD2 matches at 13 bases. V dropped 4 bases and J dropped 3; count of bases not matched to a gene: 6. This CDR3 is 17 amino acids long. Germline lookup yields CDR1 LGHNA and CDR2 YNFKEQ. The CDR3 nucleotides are TGTGCCAGCAGCCCTCGGGGACTAGCGGGGATCTACAATGAGCAGTTCTTC. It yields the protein CASSPRGLAGIYNEQFF.

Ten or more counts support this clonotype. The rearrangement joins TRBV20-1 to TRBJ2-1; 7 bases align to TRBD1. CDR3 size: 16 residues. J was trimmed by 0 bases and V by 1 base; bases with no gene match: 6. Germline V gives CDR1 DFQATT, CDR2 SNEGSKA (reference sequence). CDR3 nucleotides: TGCAGTGCTAGAGCCGGGACAGCCCGCTCCTACAATGAGCAGTTCTTC. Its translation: CSARAGTARSYNEQFF.

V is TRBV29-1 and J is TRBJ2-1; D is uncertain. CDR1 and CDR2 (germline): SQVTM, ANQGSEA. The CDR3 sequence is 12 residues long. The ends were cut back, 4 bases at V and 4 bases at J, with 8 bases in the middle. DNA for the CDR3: TGCAGCGTTGCAGACGGGTACAATGAGCAGTTCTTC. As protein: CSVADGYNEQFF.

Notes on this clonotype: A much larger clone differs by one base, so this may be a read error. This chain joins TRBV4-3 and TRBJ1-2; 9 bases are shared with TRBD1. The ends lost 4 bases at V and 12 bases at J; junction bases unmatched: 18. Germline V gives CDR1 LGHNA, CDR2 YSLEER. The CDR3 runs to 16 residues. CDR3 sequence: CASSLTPTGGKGGHTF. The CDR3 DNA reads TGCGCCAGCAGCCTAACTCCTACAGGGGGCAAGGGGGGCCACACCTTC.

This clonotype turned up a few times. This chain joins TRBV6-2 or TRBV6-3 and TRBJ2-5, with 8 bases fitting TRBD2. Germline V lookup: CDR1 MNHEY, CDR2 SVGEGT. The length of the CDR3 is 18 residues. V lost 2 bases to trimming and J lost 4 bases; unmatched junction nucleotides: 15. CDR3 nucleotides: TGTGCCAGCAGTTACGAAGGAGCGGGGCCCCGGGGGGGAGAGACCCAGTACTTC. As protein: CASSYEGAGPRGGETQYF.

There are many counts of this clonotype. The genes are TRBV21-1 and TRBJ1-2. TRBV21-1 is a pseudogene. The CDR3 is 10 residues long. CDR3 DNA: TGTGCCAGCAGCAAAGCCGGAATACACTTC. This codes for CASSKAGIHF.

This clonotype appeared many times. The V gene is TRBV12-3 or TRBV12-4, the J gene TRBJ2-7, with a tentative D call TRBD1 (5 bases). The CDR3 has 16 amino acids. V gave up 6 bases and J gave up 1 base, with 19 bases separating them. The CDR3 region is CASSPKMGLRSYEQYF. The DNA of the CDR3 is TGTGCCAGCAGCCCAAAGATGGGGCTTCGGTCCTACGAGCAGTACTTC.

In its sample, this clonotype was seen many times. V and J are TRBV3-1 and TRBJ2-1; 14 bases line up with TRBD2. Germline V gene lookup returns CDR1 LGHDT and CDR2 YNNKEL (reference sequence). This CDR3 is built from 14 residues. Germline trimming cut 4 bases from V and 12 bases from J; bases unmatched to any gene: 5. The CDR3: CASSRTSGGLRQFF. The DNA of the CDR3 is TGTGCCAGCAGCCGGACTAGCGGGGGGCTCCGGCAGTTCTTC.

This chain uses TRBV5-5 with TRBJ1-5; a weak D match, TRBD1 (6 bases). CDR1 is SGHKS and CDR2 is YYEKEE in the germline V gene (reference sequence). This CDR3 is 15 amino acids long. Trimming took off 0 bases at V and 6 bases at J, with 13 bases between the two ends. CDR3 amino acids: CASSLGGGPSQPQHF. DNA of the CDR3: TGTGCCAGCAGCTTGGGTGGGGGGCCGAGTCAGCCCCAGCATTTT. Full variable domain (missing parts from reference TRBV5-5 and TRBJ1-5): DAGVTQSPTHLIKTRGQQVTLRCSPISGHKSVSWYQQVLGQGPQFIFQYYEKEERGRGNFPDRFSARQFPNYSSELNVNALLLGDSALYLCASSLGGGPSQPQHFGDGTRLSIL.

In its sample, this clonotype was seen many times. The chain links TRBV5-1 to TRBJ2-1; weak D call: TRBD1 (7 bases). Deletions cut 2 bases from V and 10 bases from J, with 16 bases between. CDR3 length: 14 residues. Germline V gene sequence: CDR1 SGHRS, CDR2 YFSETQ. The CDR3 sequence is CASSFGTAGGEQFF. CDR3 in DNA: TGCGCCAGCAGCTTCGGGACAGCCGGAGGGGAGCAGTTCTTC.

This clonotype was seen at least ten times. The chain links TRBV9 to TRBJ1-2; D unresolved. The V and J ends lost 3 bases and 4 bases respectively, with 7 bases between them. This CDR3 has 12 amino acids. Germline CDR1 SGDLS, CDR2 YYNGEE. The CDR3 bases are TGTGCCAGCAGCGCCGACACCTATGGCTACACCTTC. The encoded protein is CASSADTYGYTF.

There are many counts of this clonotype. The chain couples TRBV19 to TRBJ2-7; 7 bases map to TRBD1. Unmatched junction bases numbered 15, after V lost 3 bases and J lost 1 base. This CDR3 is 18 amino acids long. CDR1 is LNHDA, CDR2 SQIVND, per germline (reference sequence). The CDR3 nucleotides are TGTGCCAGTAGTATCCAGTCCGGTCGGGACAGAGGGTCCTACGAGCAGTACTTC. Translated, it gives CASSIQSGRDRGSYEQYF.

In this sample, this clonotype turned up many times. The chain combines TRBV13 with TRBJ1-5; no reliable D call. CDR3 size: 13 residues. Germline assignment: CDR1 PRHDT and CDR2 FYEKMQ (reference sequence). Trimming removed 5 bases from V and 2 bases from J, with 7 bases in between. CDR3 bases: TGTGCCAGCAGCCGACTGGGCAATCAGCCCCAGCATTTT. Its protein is CASSRLGNQPQHF.

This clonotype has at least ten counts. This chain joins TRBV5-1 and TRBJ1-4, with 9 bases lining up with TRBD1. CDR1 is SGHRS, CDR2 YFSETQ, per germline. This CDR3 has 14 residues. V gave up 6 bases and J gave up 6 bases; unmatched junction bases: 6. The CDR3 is CASTTGGGDEKLFF. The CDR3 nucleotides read TGCGCCAGCACCACAGGGGGCGGGGATGAAAAACTGTTTTTT.

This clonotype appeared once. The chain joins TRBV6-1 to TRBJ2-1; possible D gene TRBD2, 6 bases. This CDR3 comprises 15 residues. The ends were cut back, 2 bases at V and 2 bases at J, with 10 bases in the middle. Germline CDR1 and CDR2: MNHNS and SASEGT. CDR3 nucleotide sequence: TGTGCCAGCAGTGAAACTAGCAGCCCCTACAATGAGCAGTTCTTC. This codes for CASSETSSPYNEQFF.

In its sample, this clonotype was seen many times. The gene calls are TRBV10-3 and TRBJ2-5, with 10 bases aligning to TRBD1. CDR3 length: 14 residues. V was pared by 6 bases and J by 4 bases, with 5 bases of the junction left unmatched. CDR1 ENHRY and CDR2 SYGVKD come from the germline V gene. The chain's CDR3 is CAIRGDRGGETQYF. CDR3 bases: TGTGCCATCAGAGGGGACAGGGGAGGAGAGACCCAGTACTTC.

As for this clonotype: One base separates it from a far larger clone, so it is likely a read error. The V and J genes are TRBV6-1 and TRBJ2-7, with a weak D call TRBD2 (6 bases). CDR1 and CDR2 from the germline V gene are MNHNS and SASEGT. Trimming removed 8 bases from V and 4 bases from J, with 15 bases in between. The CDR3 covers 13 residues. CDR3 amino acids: CASWRTTPYEQYF. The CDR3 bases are TGTGCCAGCTGGAGGACTACCCCTTACGAGCAGTACTTC.